These T cell receptor beta chains were read from a single sample in a study of blood T cell repertoires in COVID-19. Profiling relied on immunoSEQ multiplex PCR, and the TCRdb table lists in-frame clones only, not all of them. The table records fewer than 150,000 clones, more than 75% of them present only once. The sample consisted of peripheral blood. Receptors originate from a woman between 35 and 50 years old with acute or convalescent COVID-19. Both conserved end residues are part of each CDR3. Fields, in order: D gene, clone size, J gene, V gene, CDR3 protein, CDR3 DNA. The D gene is left open where the match is weak. Clone size appears in some rows only: once, few, many, or a class for an expanded clone.

. | . | TRBJ1-5 | TRBV28 | CASSSTGLYNQPQHF | TGTGCCAGCAGTTCCACAGGGTTGTACAATCAGCCCCAGCATTTT
. | . | TRBJ2-2 | TRBV7-3 | CASSLWFAGTPNTGELFF | TGTGCCAGCAGCTTATGGTTCGCCGGGACACCGAACACCGGGGAGCTGTTTTTT
. | . | TRBJ1-5 | TRBV6-6 | CASIPTMGNQPQHF | TGTGCCAGCATCCCGACTATGGGAAATCAGCCCCAGCATTTT
. | . | TRBJ1-1 | TRBV5-5 | CASSFGQQGQTEAFF | TGTGCCAGCAGCTTTGGACAACAGGGACAAACTGAAGCTTTCTTT
TRBD1 | . | TRBJ1-1 | TRBV4-3 | CASSMYRGMNTEAFF | TGCGCCAGCAGCATGTACAGGGGAATGAACACTGAAGCTTTCTTT
. | . | TRBJ2-3 | TRBV6-2/TRBV6-3 | CASSYDGTDTQYF | TGTGCCAGCAGTTACGACGGGACAGATACGCAGTATTTT
TRBD1 | once | TRBJ1-6 | TRBV18 | CASSGDRGNSPLHF | TGTGCCAGCTCTGGGGACAGGGGAAATTCACCCCTCCACTTT
TRBD2 | . | TRBJ2-1 | TRBV29-1 | CSVRLAGGVNEQFF | TGCAGCGTCCGACTAGCGGGAGGTGTCAATGAGCAGTTCTTC
. | . | TRBJ1-2 | TRBV28 | CASSPQTGYNYGYTF | TGTGCCAGCAGCCCCCAAACAGGGTACAACTATGGCTACACCTTC
. | . | TRBJ2-5 | TRBV30 | CAWSVLRGRQTQYF | TGTGCCTGGAGTGTACTGAGAGGGCGACAGACCCAGTACTTC
. | . | TRBJ2-3 | TRBV9 | CASNGGDTDTQYF | TGTGCCAGCAACGGAGGGGACACAGATACGCAGTATTTT
. | few | TRBJ1-1 | TRBV6-5 | CASIPSGGAEAFF | TGTGCCAGCATCCCCTCCGGGGGGGCTGAAGCTTTCTTT
. | . | TRBJ2-1 | TRBV20-1 | CSASLVGGTGFF | TGCAGTGCTAGTCTAGTAGGGGGAACGGGGTTCTTC
. | . | TRBJ2-6 | TRBV7-3 | CASSLGDTYSGANVLTF | TGTGCCAGCAGCTTAGGGGACACCTACTCTGGGGCCAACGTCCTGACTTTC
. | . | TRBJ1-5 | TRBV28 | CASSRKRVGGVNQPQHF | TGTGCCAGCAGTCGCAAAAGGGTTGGAGGGGTCAATCAGCCCCAGCATTTT
TRBD2 | . | TRBJ2-5 | TRBV5-6 | CASSLGLAGTSWEAQYF | TGTGCCAGCAGCTTAGGACTAGCGGGAACATCCTGGGAGGCCCAGTACTTC
TRBD1 | . | TRBJ2-7 | TRBV7-2 | CASSQGQGVPYEQYF | TGTGCCAGCAGCCAGGGACAGGGGGTCCCCTACGAGCAGTACTTC
. | . | TRBJ1-2 | TRBV10-3 | CAISDYWQFVYGYTF | TGTGCCATCAGTGATTATTGGCAGTTCGTCTATGGCTACACCTTC
. | . | TRBJ1-5 | TRBV7-2 | CASSLRGSQPQHF | TGTGCCAGCAGCTTAAGGGGCAGCCAGCCCCAGCATTTT
. | . | TRBJ1-5 | TRBV19 | CASSQQTASNQPQHF | TGTGCCAGTAGCCAGCAGACAGCCTCCAATCAGCCCCAGCATTTT
. | . | TRBJ2-2 | TRBV7-3 | CASSVTGAAAELFF | TGTGCCAGCAGCGTAACGGGGGCAGCCGCGGAGCTGTTTTTT
. | . | TRBJ2-3 | TRBV19 | CASSIDSTSTDTQYF | TGTGCCAGTAGTATAGATTCCACTAGCACAGATACGCAGTATTTT
TRBD1 | . | TRBJ2-1 | TRBV9 | CASSVWGQSYNEQFF | TGTGCCAGCAGCGTATGGGGACAGAGCTACAATGAGCAGTTCTTC
. | . | TRBJ1-3 | TRBV27 | CASSLTRSSGNTIYF | TGTGCCAGCAGTTTAACACGGAGCTCTGGAAACACCATATATTTT
TRBD1 | . | TRBJ1-4 | TRBV7-2 | CASSLTGLNEKLFF | TGTGCCAGCAGCTTGACAGGGTTGAATGAAAAACTGTTTTTT
. | . | TRBJ2-5 | TRBV9 | CASSPRLGWGETQYF | TGTGCCAGCAGCCCCCGACTAGGATGGGGAGAGACCCAGTACTTC
. | . | TRBJ1-5 | TRBV6-6 | CASSYSGRGSNQPQHF | TGTGCCAGCAGTTACTCGGGGAGAGGGAGCAATCAGCCCCAGCATTTT
. | few | TRBJ2-5 | TRBV11-2 | CASSLGGTQETQYF | TGTGCCAGCAGCTTAGGAGGCACCCAAGAGACCCAGTACTTC
TRBD2 | . | TRBJ2-1 | TRBV19 | CASSMNSGRGEQFF | TGTGCCAGTAGTATGAATAGCGGGAGGGGTGAGCAGTTCTTC
TRBD2 | once | TRBJ2-7 | TRBV6-2/TRBV6-3 | CASSLGAGAKQYF | TGTGCCAGCAGCCTCGGAGCGGGAGCGAAGCAGTACTTC
TRBD1 | . | TRBJ2-5 | TRBV15 | CATSTLWDSNQETQYF | TGTGCCACCAGCACTCTATGGGACAGCAACCAAGAGACCCAGTACTTC
. | once | TRBJ1-6 | TRBV4-1 | CASSQEAVGGNSPLHF | TGCGCCAGCAGCCAAGAAGCGGTTGGAGGTAATTCACCCCTCCACTTT
. | . | TRBJ1-1 | TRBV7-8 | CASSLEIRGLWTEAFF | TGTGCCAGCAGCTTAGAAATAAGGGGGTTGTGGACTGAAGCTTTCTTT